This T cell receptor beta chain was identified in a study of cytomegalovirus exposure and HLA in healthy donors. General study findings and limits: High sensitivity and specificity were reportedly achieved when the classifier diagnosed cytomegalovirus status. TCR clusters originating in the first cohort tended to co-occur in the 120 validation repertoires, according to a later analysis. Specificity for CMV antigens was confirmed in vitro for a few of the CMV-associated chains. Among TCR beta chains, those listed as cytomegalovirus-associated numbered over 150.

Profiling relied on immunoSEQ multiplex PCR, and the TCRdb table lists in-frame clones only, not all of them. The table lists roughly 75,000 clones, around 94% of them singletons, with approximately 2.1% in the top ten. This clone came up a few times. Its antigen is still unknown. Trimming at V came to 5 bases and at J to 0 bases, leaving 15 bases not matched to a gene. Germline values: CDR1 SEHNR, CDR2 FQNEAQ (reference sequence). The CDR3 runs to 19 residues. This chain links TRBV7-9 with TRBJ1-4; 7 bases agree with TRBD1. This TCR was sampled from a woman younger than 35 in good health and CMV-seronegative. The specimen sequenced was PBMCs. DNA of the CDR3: TGTGCCAGCAGCCCACCGGGACAGACCATTCTCGCAACTAATGAAAAACTGTTTTTT. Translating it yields CASSPPGQTILATNEKLFF.